The 20 T cell receptor beta chains below come from one sample, sequenced in a study of T cells in Graves' hyperthyroidism and ophthalmopathy. The source material, RNA transcripts, was used to amplify TCR beta CDR3 regions. TCR CDR3 regions were first amplified by RT-PCR with HTBI primers. TCRdb fed the multiplex PCR reads into MiXCR, producing one record per CDR3 protein. Here the sample spans about 500,000 distinct CDR3 sequences, about 16% being singletons. What was sequenced was blood. These TCRs come from a woman younger than 45 with Graves' ophthalmopathy.

This clonotype showed up many times. This chain uses TRBV7-2 with TRBJ2-3; D remains unclear. CDR1 is SGHTA, CDR2 FQGNSA, per germline. V lost 2 bases, J lost 6 bases, and 9 bases lay in between. The CDR3 spans 13 residues. This CDR3 reads CASSLQDRDTQYF. The CDR3 DNA reads TGTGCCAGCAGCTTACAGGATAGGGATACGCAGTATTTT. The entire variable domain, with the rest obtained from reference TRBV7-2 and TRBJ2-3, is as follows: GAGVSQSPSNKVTEKGKDVELRCDPISGHTALYWYRQSLGQGLEFLIYFQGNSAPDKSGLPSDRFSAERTGGSVSTLTIQRTQQEDSAVYLCASSLQDRDTQYFGPGTRLTVL.

This clonotype was seen at least ten times. The chain uses TRBV7-2 and TRBJ2-3; 11 bases are a match to TRBD2. Germline CDR1 and CDR2: SGHTA and FQGNSA. There are 15 residues in the CDR3. Losses at the gene ends were 4 bases for V and 6 bases for J; bases not matched to a gene: 6. The CDR3 protein is CASSSFLAGGDTQYF. In nucleotides, the CDR3 is TGTGCCAGCAGCTCCTTTTTAGCGGGAGGGGATACGCAGTATTTT.

The chain carries TRBV4-3 and TRBJ2-5; 9 bases fit TRBD1. CDR3 length: 16 residues. Unmatched junction bases numbered 8, after V lost 3 bases and J lost 3 bases. Germline CDR1 and CDR2: LGHNA and YSLEER. This CDR3 is CASSHSSGTGKETQYF. CDR3 nucleotides: TGCGCCAGCAGCCACTCATCCGGGACAGGGAAAGAGACCCAGTACTTC.

This clonotype has only a few counts. V usage is TRBV20-1 and J usage is TRBJ2-7; TRBD2 might be the D (6 bases). This CDR3 has 13 amino acids. The V end lost 4 bases, the J end lost 2 bases, and 12 bases lay between the germline ends. From germline, CDR1 is DFQATT and CDR2 SNEGSKA (reference sequence). CDR3 region: CSAIAARTYEQYF. The CDR3 DNA sequence: TGCAGTGCTATAGCGGCTCGGACCTACGAGCAGTACTTC.

This clonotype was picked up a small number of times. The V gene is TRBV5-1, the J gene TRBJ1-1, with unresolved D. The CDR3 totals 11 residues. Trimming took 9 bases from V and 1 from J, leaving 7 bases between them. Germline values: CDR1 SGHRS, CDR2 YFSETQ. CDR3 nucleotide sequence: TGCGCCACCCACACGAACACTGAAGCTTTCTTT. Amino acid sequence: CATHTNTEAFF.

On this clonotype itself: This may be a read error: a much more frequent sequence differs by one nucleotide. CDR3 DNA: TGTGCCGGCGGACAGGGGGCCCACGAGCAGTACTTC. Protein: CAGGQGAHEQYF. J is TRBJ2-7 and V is TRBV6-2 or TRBV6-3; 11 bases line up with TRBD1. V dropped 11 bases and J dropped 5; count of bases not matched to a gene: 5. CDR3 length: 12 amino acids. Germline values: CDR1 MNHEY, CDR2 SVGEGT.

V usage is TRBV19 and J usage is TRBJ1-1; D unclear. Trimming left V 7 bases short and J 5 bases short, with 23 bases between. This CDR3 spans 16 amino acids. Germline V gene data show CDR1 as LNHDA and CDR2 as SQIVND (reference sequence). The CDR3 spells CASTYVGPADWTEAFF. In DNA form, the CDR3 reads TGTGCCAGTACCTACGTTGGGCCCGCTGACTGGACTGAAGCTTTCTTT.

This clonotype was observed a few times. The chain recombines TRBV20-1 with TRBJ1-2, with 7 nucleotides matching TRBD1. Losses at the gene ends were 6 bases for V and 0 bases for J; bases not matched to a gene: 7. The CDR3 is made up of 14 amino acids. CDR1 DFQATT and CDR2 SNEGSKA come from the germline V gene (reference sequence). CDR3 sequence: CSAGAGTANYGYTF. The CDR3 bases are TGCAGTGCAGGAGCCGGGACAGCTAACTATGGCTACACCTTC.

The chain is built from TRBV20-1 and TRBJ2-6; unclear D gene. CDR3 length: 16 amino acids. The V and J ends lost 2 bases and 0 bases respectively, with 11 bases between them. Germline CDR1 DFQATT, CDR2 SNEGSKA (reference sequence). CDR3 coding DNA: TGCAGTGCTAGAACCCACGTCCGCTCTGGGGCCAACGTCCTGACTTTC. Translated, it gives CSARTHVRSGANVLTF.

V usage is TRBV20-1 and J usage is TRBJ2-3; TRBD2 is a possible D gene (6 bases). Trimming stripped 0 bases from V and 1 base from J, with 8 bases between. Germline CDR1 DFQATT, CDR2 SNEGSKA (reference sequence). CDR3 size: 14 residues. The CDR3 sequence is CSAREASGTDTQYF. In nucleotides, the CDR3 is TGCAGTGCTAGAGAGGCTAGCGGCACAGATACGCAGTATTTT.

This clonotype was detected many times. CDR3 sequence reads: CAISPPGTRGDEQYF. CDR3 nucleotide sequence: TGTGCCATCAGTCCCCCCGGGACTAGAGGAGACGAGCAGTACTTC. The genes are TRBV10-3 and TRBJ2-7, with TRBD2 matching 8 bases. The CDR3 totals 15 residues. Looked up from germline, CDR1 is ENHRY and CDR2 is SYGVKD. The V gene end was trimmed by 5 bases and the J gene end by 5 bases; junction bases not matched to a gene: 11.

This clonotype has a count of ten or more. The genes are TRBV20-1 and TRBJ2-7, with 9 bases that match TRBD2. CDR1 is DFQATT, CDR2 SNEGSKA, per germline (reference sequence). Trimming at V came to 7 bases and at J to 0 bases, leaving 7 bases not matched to a gene. This CDR3 is built from 14 residues. CDR3 loop: CSGRAGGPSYEQYF. CDR3 bases: TGCAGTGGTAGGGCGGGAGGGCCCTCCTACGAGCAGTACTTC.

This clonotype showed up many times. V gene TRBV7-8 combines with J gene TRBJ2-1; 8 nucleotides match TRBD2. V dropped 0 bases and J dropped 3; count of bases not matched to a gene: 13. This CDR3 comprises 19 residues. The V gene's germline CDR1 is SGHVS and CDR2 FQNEAQ. As DNA, the CDR3 is TGTGCCAGCAGCTTAGCGAGTCAGACCGGGACTAGAATCTACAATGAGCAGTTCTTC. Amino acid sequence: CASSLASQTGTRIYNEQFF.

This clonotype was detected many times. V is TRBV7-2 and J is TRBJ2-7; 7 nucleotides line up with TRBD2. The trim removed 1 base at V and 4 bases at J, leaving 13 bases unmatched. Germline V gene sequence: CDR1 SGHTA, CDR2 FQGNSA. The CDR3 has 17 residues. For the CDR3, the DNA is TGTGCCAGCAGCTTAGGAGTGTGGGGAGGGTTCTCATACGAGCAGTACTTC. It is translated as CASSLGVWGGFSYEQYF. The whole variable domain, remainder taken from reference TRBV7-2 and TRBJ2-7, is GAGVSQSPSNKVTEKGKDVELRCDPISGHTALYWYRQSLGQGLEFLIYFQGNSAPDKSGLPSDRFSAERTGGSVSTLTIQRTQQEDSAVYLCASSLGVWGGFSYEQYFGPGTRLTVT.

In its sample, this clonotype was seen many times. The chain recombines TRBV15 with TRBJ2-4; D unresolved. The V and J ends lost 5 bases and 8 bases respectively, with 10 bases between them. This CDR3 is built from 12 residues. CDR1 LNHNV and CDR2 YYDKDF come from the germline V gene (reference sequence). The DNA for the CDR3 is TGTGCCACCAGCTCCCCCCCGGACATTCAGTACTTC. This codes for CATSSPPDIQYF.

This clonotype has at least ten counts. The DNA for the CDR3 is TGTGCCAGCAGCGCGCCTCTAGCGGGAGGAAGCACAGATACGCAGTATTTT. It is translated as CASSAPLAGGSTDTQYF. The gene calls are TRBV7-2 and TRBJ2-3; 11 bases line up with TRBD2. This CDR3 contains 17 residues. Trimming removed 5 bases from V and 0 bases from J; junction bases left unmatched: 7. The germline V gene has CDR1 SGHTA and CDR2 FQGNSA.

The J gene is TRBJ2-1, the V gene TRBV5-4, with D unclear. The germline CDR1 and CDR2 sequences are SGHNT and YYREEE (reference sequence). The CDR3 is 14 amino acids. The V gene lost 4 bases and the J gene lost 0 bases, with 8 bases spanning the gap. This CDR3 reads CASSEALSYNEQFF. In DNA, the CDR3 is TGTGCCAGCAGCGAGGCACTCTCCTACAATGAGCAGTTCTTC.

This clonotype was detected ten times or more. The chain carries TRBV7-2 and TRBJ2-7, with 15 bases that match TRBD2. The CDR3 is made up of 16 amino acids. Germline V gene data show CDR1 as SGHTA and CDR2 as FQGNSA. J lost 6 bases, V lost 5 bases, and 8 bases had no gene match. The DNA of the CDR3 is TGTGCCAGCAGCGCGGGACTAGCGGGAGGTCCATCCGAGCAGTACTTC. It codes for CASSAGLAGGPSEQYF. Together with reference TRBV7-2 and TRBJ2-7, the CDR3 gives the full variable domain: GAGVSQSPSNKVTEKGKDVELRCDPISGHTALYWYRQSLGQGLEFLIYFQGNSAPDKSGLPSDRFSAERTGGSVSTLTIQRTQQEDSAVYLCASSAGLAGGPSEQYFGPGTRLTVT.

This clonotype was seen at least ten times. The J gene is TRBJ2-1, the V gene TRBV6-2 or TRBV6-3; tentatively, D is TRBD2 (5 bases). Germline loops: CDR1 MNHEY, CDR2 SVGEGT. V lost 6 bases, J lost 5 bases, and 20 bases lay in between. CDR3 size: 16 residues. CDR3 nucleotides: TGTGCCAGCAGGGTCCAAGCCCTTACTAGTGACAATGAGCAGTTCTTC. Its translation: CASRVQALTSDNEQFF.

The chain employs TRBV20-1 and TRBJ2-1; 7 bases align to TRBD2. The trim removed 3 bases at V and 15 bases at J, leaving 14 bases unmatched. The CDR3 consists of 13 residues. Germline loops: CDR1 DFQATT, CDR2 SNEGSKA (reference sequence). CDR3 residues: CSARGWGGGPPFF. DNA of the CDR3: TGCAGTGCTAGGGGGTGGGGCGGGGGTCCCCCGTTCTTC.